The 10 T cell receptor beta chains below come from one sample, sequenced in a study of T cells in Graves' hyperthyroidism and ophthalmopathy. The TCR beta CDR3 regions underwent amplification using RNA transcripts as the source. HTBI primers drove first-round RT-PCR of the TCR CDR3. MiXCR, run by TCRdb on the multiplex PCR reads, gives a single entry per CDR3 protein. The table lists about 420,000 distinct CDR3 sequences, 12% to 15% of them singletons, with roughly 4.8% in the top ten. The specimen was blood. All receptors derive from a woman between 18 and 30 years old with Graves' hyperthyroidism.

This clonotype showed up just a few times. V and J are TRBV5-1 and TRBJ2-5; no definite D call. There are 12 residues in the CDR3. Between the trimmed V and J ends, which lost 4 bases and 4 bases, there was a span of 8 bases. Germline V gene data show CDR1 as SGHRS and CDR2 as YFSETQ. The CDR3 region has the DNA TGCGCCAGCAGCACCACCAGAGAGACCCAGTACTTC. Protein product: CASSTTRETQYF. The full variable domain, with the rest looked up from reference TRBV5-1 and TRBJ2-5, is KAGVTQTPRYLIKTRGQQVTLSCSPISGHRSVSWYQQTPGQGLQFLFEYFSETQRNKGNFPGRFSGRQFSNSRSEMNVSTLELGDSALYLCASSTTRETQYFGPGTRLLVL.

This clonotype has just a few counts. The CDR3 coding sequence is TGTGCCAGCAGCTCCCTAACCGACAGCTACACTGAAGCTTTCTTT. Residues: CASSSLTDSYTEAFF. The chain links TRBV27 to TRBJ1-1; D may be TRBD1 (5 bases). The V end was cut by 6 bases, the J end by 3 bases, with 17 bases between. CDR3 length: 15 residues. Germline CDR1 reads MNHEY; CDR2 reads SMNVEV (reference sequence).

J is TRBJ2-1 and V is TRBV20-1, with 9 bases that match TRBD2. The CDR3 spans 17 residues. Germline V CDR1 and CDR2: DFQATT, SNEGSKA (reference sequence). V dropped 3 bases and J dropped 0; count of bases not matched to a gene: 9. The CDR3 is CSASPGLAQSSYNEQFF. CDR3 DNA: TGCAGTGCTAGTCCCGGACTAGCGCAAAGCTCCTACAATGAGCAGTTCTTC.

This rearrangement joins TRBV29-1 to TRBJ2-1; D is ambiguous. Germline V gene lookup returns CDR1 SQVTM and CDR2 ANQGSEA. V lost 4 bases and J 8 bases, leaving 15 bases between the germline ends. The CDR3 runs to 13 residues. CDR3 loop: CSVGEALTDEQFF. CDR3 DNA sequence: TGCAGCGTTGGAGAAGCACTTACGGATGAGCAGTTCTTC.

Ten or more counts support this clonotype. J is TRBJ1-1 and V is TRBV12-3 or TRBV12-4; 7 nucleotides align to TRBD1. CDR3 length: 14 residues. The V segment lost 6 bases and the J segment 11 bases; nucleotides outside the gene matches: 15. For the CDR3, the DNA is TGTGCCAGCAGCTCGACGAACAGGGGATTGGGGGCTTTCTTT. Residues: CASSSTNRGLGAFF.

The V gene is TRBV27, the J gene TRBJ2-7; unclear D gene. The CDR3 is 15 amino acids. Trimming cost V 6 bases and J 0 bases, with 15 bases left between them. Germline assignment: CDR1 MNHEY and CDR2 SMNVEV (reference sequence). CDR3 coding DNA: TGTGCCAGCAGGAGCCACACAGCGCCCTCCTACGAGCAGTACTTC. Residues: CASRSHTAPSYEQYF.

Only a few counts were recorded for this clonotype. The CDR3 sequence is CASSRQRAGRETQYF. For the CDR3, the DNA is TGTGCCAGCAGCCGGCAACGGGCAGGGCGAGAGACCCAGTACTTC. J is TRBJ2-5 and V is TRBV7-9, with a weak D call TRBD1 (5 bases). CDR1 SEHNR and CDR2 FQNEAQ come from the germline V gene (reference sequence). With 5 bases removed from V and 4 bases from J, the gap between germline ends came to 17 bases. The CDR3 runs 15 residues.

Many counts were recorded for this clonotype. V gene TRBV9 combines with J gene TRBJ2-7; 8 bases are a match to TRBD2. The V and J ends lost 0 bases and 4 bases, in that order; junction bases with no gene match: 6. The CDR3 runs to 15 residues. CDR1 is SGDLS and CDR2 is YYNGEE in the germline V gene. The CDR3 region has the DNA TGTGCCAGCAGCGTAGCTGACGGGAGGGCTTACGAGCAGTACTTC. Residues: CASSVADGRAYEQYF.

The V call is TRBV28, the J call TRBJ2-3, with 12 bases lining up with TRBD1. Germline trimming cut 6 bases from V and 7 bases from J; bases unmatched to any gene: 2. The CDR3 is 13 amino acids. Germline loops: CDR1 MDHEN, CDR2 SYDVKM. CDR3 nucleotides: TGTGCCAGCAGGGGACAGGGGGCGAATACGCAGTATTTT. This gives the protein CASRGQGANTQYF. Variable domain in full (rest from reference TRBV28 and TRBJ2-3): DVKVTQSSRYLVKRTGEKVFLECVQDMDHENMFWYRQDPGLGLRLIYFSYDVKMKEKGDIPEGYSVSREKKERFSLILESASTNQTSMYLCASRGQGANTQYFGPGTRLTVL.

With respect to this clonotype: This may come from a read error, since a much larger clone is one base off. The rearrangement uses TRBV2 and TRBJ2-1, with TRBD1 identical over 8 bases. Germline V gene lookup returns CDR1 SNHLY and CDR2 FYNNEI. The CDR3 runs 14 residues. V gave up 7 bases and J gave up 10 bases; unmatched junction bases: 12. For the CDR3, the DNA is TGTGCCAGCACGACGGACAGGGTCGGGAACGAGCAGTTCTTC. Translated: CASTTDRVGNEQFF. Complete variable domain (other parts from reference TRBV2 and TRBJ2-1): EPEVTQTPSHQVTQMGQEVILRCVPISNHLYFYWYRQILGQKVEFLVSFYNNEISEKSEIFDDQFSVERPDGSNFTLKIRSTKLEDSAMYFCASTTDRVGNEQFFGPGTRLTVL.